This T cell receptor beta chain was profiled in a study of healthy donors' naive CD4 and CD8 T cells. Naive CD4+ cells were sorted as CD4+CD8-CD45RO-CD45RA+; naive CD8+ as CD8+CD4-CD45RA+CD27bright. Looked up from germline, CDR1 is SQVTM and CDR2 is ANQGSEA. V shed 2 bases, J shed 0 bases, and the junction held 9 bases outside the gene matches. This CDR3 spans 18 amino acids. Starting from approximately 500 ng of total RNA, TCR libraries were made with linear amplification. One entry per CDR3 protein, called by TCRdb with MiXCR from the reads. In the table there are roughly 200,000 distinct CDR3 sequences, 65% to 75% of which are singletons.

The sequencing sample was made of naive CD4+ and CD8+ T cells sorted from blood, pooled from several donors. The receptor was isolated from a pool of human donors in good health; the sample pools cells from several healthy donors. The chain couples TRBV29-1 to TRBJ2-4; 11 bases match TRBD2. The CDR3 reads CSVERISGRGLAKNIQYF. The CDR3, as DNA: TGCAGCGTTGAAAGGATTAGCGGGAGGGGGCTAGCCAAAAACATTCAGTACTTC.